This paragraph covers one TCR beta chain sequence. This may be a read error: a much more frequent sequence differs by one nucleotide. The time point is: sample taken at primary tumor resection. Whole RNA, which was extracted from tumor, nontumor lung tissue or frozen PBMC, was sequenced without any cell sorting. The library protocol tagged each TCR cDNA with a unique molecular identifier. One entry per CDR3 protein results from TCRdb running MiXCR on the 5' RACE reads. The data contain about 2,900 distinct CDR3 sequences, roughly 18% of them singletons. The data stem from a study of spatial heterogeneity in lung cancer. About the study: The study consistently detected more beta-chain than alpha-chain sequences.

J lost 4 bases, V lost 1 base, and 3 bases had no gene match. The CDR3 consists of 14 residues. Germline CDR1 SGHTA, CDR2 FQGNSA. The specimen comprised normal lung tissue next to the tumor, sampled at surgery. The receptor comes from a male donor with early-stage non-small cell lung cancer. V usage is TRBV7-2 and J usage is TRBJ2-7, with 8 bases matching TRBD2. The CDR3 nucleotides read TGTGCCAGCAGCTTAGGCGGGGGGAAGTACGAGCAGTACTTC. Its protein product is CASSLGGGKYEQYF. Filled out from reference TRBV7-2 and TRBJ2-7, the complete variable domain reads GAGVSQSPSNKVTEKGKDVELRCDPISGHTALYWYRQSLGQGLEFLIYFQGNSAPDKSGLPSDRFSAERTGGSVSTLTIQRTQQEDSAVYLCASSLGGGKYEQYFGPGTRLTVT.